This TCR beta chain was retrieved from a study of shared clonotypes between healthy human individuals. Study at large: A donor's plate count was three for CD4 naive and three for CD4 memory; CD8 naive had two and CD8 memory one. Whole-study results and caveats: A handful of donors showed sharing of about 4.7% of naive CD4 clonotypes.

The table came from immunoSEQ multiplex PCR; TCRdb's copy has only in-frame clones and leaves some out. This sample carries 2,500,000 or so clones, under 95% of them seen once, and the ten largest clones take 0.37%. Caucasian adults residing in Nashville, Tennessee made up all the donors. Researchers partitioned CD4+ cells into CD45RA+ naive and CD45RA-negative memory subsets. This CDR3 comprises 16 residues. The V gene end was trimmed by 4 bases and the J gene end by 4 bases; junction bases not matched to a gene: 9. Germline V gene data show CDR1 as MDHEN and CDR2 as SYDVKM. Note on this clone: Its antigen is undetermined.

The chain recombines TRBV28 with TRBJ2-3; 9 nucleotides agree with TRBD2. The source is a man aged 18-30 years in good health. Some clones in this sample may be carry-over from other donors' samples. Sequenced sample: naive CD4+ T cells from PBMCs. The subset is: CD45RA+ positively selected. In DNA form, the CDR3 reads TGTGCCAGCAGTTCCACCGCGCGGGAGGGCCCAGATACGCAGTATTTT. Its translation is CASSSTAREGPDTQYF.